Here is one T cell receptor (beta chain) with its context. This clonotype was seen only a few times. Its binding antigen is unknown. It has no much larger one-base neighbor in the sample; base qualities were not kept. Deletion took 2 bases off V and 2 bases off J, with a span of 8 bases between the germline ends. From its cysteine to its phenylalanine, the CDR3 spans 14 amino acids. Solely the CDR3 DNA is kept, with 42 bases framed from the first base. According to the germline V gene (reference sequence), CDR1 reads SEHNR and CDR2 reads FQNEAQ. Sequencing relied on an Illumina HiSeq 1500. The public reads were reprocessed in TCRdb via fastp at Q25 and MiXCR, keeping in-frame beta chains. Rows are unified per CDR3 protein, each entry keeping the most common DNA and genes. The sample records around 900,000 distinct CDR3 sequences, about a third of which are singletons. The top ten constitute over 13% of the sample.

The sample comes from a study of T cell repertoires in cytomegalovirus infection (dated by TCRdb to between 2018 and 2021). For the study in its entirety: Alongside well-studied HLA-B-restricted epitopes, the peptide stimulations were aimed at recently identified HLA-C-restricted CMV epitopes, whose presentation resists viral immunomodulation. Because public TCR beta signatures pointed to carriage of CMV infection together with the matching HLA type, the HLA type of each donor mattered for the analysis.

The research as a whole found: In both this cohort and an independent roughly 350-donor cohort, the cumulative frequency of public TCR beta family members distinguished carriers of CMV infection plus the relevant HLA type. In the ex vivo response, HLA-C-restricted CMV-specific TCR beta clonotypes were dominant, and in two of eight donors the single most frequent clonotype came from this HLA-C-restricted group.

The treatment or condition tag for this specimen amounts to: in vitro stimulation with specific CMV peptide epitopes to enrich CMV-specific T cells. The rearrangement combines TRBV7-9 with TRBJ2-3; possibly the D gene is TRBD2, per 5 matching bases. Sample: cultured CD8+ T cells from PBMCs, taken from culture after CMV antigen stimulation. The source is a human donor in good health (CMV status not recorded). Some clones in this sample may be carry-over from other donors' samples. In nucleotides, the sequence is TGTGCCAGCAGCTTACGAGGGAACACAGATACGCAGTATTTT. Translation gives CASSLRGNTDTQYF.